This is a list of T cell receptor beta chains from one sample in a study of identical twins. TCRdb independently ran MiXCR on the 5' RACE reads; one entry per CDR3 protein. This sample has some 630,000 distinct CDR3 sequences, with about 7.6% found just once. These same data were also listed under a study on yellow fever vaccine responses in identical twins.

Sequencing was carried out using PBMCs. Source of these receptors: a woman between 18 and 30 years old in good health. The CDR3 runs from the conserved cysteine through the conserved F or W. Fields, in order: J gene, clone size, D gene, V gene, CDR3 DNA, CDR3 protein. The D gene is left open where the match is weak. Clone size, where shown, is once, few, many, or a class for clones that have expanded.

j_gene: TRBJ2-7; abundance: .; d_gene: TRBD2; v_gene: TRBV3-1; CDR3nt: TGTGCCAGCAGCCCCTTAGCGGGAGCATTCTACGAGCAGTACTTC; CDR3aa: CASSPLAGAFYEQYF
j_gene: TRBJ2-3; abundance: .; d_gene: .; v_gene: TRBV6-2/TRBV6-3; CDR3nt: TGTGCCAGCAGTTACCCCAAAAATACGCAGTATTTT; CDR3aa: CASSYPKNTQYF
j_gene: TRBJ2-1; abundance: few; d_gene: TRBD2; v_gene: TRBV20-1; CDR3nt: TGCAGTGCCGAAGGAGCGGGGGAGTCCTACAATGAGCAGTTCTTC; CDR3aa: CSAEGAGESYNEQFF
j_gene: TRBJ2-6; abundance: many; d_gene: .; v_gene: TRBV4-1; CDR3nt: TGCGCCAGCAGCCAGAGCGGACAACCCTCTGGGGCCAACGTCCTGACTTTC; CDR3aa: CASSQSGQPSGANVLTF
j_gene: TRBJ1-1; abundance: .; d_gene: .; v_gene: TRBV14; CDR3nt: TGTGCCAGCAGCCAAGGGGGAGGTAGGGGCGGCACTGAAGCTTTCTTT; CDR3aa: CASSQGGGRGGTEAFF
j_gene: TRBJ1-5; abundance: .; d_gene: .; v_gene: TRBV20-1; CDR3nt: TGCAGTGCTAGAGCGCAGGGTACCGGCAATCAGCCCCAGCATTTT; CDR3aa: CSARAQGTGNQPQHF
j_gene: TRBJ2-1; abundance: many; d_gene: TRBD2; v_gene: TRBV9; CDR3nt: TGTGCCAGCCCCTCACCTAGCGGTGAGCAGTTCTTC; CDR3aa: CASPSPSGEQFF
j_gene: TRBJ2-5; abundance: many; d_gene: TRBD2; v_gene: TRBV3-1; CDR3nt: TGTGCCAGCAGCCAAGCTGGGCGGGGGGCCAAAGAGACCCAGTACTTC; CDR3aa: CASSQAGRGAKETQYF
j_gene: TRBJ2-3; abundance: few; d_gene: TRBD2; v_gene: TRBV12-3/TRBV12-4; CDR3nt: TGTGCCAGCAGAACTAGCGGGGGGGCGGGAGATACGCAGTATTTT; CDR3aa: CASRTSGGAGDTQYF
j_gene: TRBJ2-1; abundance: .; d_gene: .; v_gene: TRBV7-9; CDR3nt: TGTGCCAGCAGCTTAGTGTCAGGTTGGCCGATTTACAATGAGCAGTTCTTC; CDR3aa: CASSLVSGWPIYNEQFF
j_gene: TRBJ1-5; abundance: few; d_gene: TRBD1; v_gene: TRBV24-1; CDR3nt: TGTGCCACCAGTGATGGGGGGACAGATAGCAATCAGCCCCAGCATTTT; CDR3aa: CATSDGGTDSNQPQHF
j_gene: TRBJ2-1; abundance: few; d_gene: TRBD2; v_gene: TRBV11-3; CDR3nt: TGTGCCAGCAGCTTAGTCTTGGCGGGAGGAGCCCACAATGAGCAGTTCTTC; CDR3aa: CASSLVLAGGAHNEQFF
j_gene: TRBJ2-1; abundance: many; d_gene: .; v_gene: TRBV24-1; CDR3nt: TGTGCCACCAGTGATGTGGTCAGCGAGCAGTTCTTC; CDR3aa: CATSDVVSEQFF
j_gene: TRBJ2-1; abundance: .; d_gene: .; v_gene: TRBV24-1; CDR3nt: TGTGCCACAACCGACCCACAGACCTACAATGAGCAGTTCTTC; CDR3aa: CATTDPQTYNEQFF
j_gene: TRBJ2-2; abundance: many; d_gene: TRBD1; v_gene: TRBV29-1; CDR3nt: TGCAGCGCCGCCGGGACAGGGGGCTTAATAGACACCGGGGAGCTGTTTTTT; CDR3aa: CSAAGTGGLIDTGELFF
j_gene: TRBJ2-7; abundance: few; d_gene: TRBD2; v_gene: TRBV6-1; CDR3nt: TGTGCCAGCAGTCCCCTGGGAGGGAACTCCTACGAGCAGTACTTC; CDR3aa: CASSPLGGNSYEQYF
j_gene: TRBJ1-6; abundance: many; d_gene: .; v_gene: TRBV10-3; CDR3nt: TGTGCCATCACCGACACAAACTCACCCCTCCACTTT; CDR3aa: CAITDTNSPLHF
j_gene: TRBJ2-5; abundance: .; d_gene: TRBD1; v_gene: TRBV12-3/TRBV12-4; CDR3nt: TGTGCCAGCAGTTTGGGGACAGGGGCCGAGACCCAGTACTTC; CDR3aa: CASSLGTGAETQYF
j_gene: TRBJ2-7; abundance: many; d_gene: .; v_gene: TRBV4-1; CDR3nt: TGCGCCAGCAGCCATATAACGGGGCTCTACGAGCAGTACTTC; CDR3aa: CASSHITGLYEQYF
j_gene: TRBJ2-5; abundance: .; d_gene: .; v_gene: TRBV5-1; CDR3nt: TGCGCCAGCAGCTATACGCCACTCCGGACAGTCGCGGAGACCCAGTACTTC; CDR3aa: CASSYTPLRTVAETQYF
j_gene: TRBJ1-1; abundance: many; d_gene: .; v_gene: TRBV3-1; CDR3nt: TGTGCCAGCAGCTCGCGACCGGGTGAAGCTTTCTTT; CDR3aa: CASSSRPGEAFF
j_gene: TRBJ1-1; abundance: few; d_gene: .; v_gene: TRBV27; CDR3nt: TGTGCCAGCAGTCATAGGCCCGTGGGGGTTTTCACTGAAGCTTTCTTT; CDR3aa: CASSHRPVGVFTEAFF
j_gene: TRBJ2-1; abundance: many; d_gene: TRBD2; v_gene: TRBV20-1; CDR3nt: TGCAGTGCCAACCGACTAGCAAATGAGCAGTTCTTC; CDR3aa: CSANRLANEQFF
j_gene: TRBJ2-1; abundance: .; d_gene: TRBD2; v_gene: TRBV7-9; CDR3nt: TGTGCCAGCAGGGAGGGAGGGCTGAATGAGCAGTTCTTC; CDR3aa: CASREGGLNEQFF
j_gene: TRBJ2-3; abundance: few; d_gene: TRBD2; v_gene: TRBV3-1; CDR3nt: TGTGCCAGCAGCCAAGATCGGCCTAGCGGGGGATCAGGAGATACGCAGTATTTT; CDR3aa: CASSQDRPSGGSGDTQYF
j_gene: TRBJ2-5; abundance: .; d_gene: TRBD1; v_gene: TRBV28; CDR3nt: TGTGCCAGCCTGGTGACAGGGGGCCAAGAGACCCAGTACTTC; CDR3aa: CASLVTGGQETQYF
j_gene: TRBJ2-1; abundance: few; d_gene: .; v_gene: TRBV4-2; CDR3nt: TGTGCCAGCAGCCAAGAGGCGACAAGGAACCACAATGAGCAGTTCTTC; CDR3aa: CASSQEATRNHNEQFF
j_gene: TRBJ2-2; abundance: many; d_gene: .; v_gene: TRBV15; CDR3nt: TGTGCCACCAGCAGAGCCCCCGGACAGAACACCGGGGAGCTGTTTTTT; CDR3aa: CATSRAPGQNTGELFF
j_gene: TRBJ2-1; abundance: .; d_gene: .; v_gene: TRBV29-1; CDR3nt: TGCAGCGTTCCAGGGTCGGATGAGCAGTTCTTC; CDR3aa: CSVPGSDEQFF
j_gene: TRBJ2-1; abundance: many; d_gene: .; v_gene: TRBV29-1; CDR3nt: TGCAGCGTGGGACTCCGCCTAGGGGATGAGCAGTTCTTC; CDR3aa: CSVGLRLGDEQFF
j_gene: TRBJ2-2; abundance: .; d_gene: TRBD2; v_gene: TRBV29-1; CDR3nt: TGCAGCGCCGGGGGGTTGGCTAGCGGGAGTTGGACCGGGGAGCTGTTTTTT; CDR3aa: CSAGGLASGSWTGELFF
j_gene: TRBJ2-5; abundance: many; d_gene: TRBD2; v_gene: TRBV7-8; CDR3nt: TGTGCCAGCAGCATCTTAGCGGGGTCAGCAGACACCCAGTACTTC; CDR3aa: CASSILAGSADTQYF
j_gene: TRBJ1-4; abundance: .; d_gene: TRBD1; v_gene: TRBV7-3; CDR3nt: TGTGCCAGCAGCCCGACAGGGGGCTTTGGCGAAAAACTGTTTTTT; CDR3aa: CASSPTGGFGEKLFF
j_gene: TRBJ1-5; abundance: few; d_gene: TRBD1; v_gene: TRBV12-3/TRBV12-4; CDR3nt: TGTGCCAGCACCGACAGGGGTCAGCCCCAGCATTTT; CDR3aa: CASTDRGQPQHF
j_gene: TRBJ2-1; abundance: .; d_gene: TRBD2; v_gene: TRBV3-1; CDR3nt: TGTGCCAGCAGCCAGGGACTAGCGGGGGTCTATGAGCAGTTCTTC; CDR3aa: CASSQGLAGVYEQFF
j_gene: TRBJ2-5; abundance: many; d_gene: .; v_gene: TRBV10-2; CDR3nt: TGCGCCACCCTGGAACGTAAACAAGAGACCCAGTACTTC; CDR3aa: CATLERKQETQYF
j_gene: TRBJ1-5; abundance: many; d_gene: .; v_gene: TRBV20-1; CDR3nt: TGCAGTGCTAGGGGGGGAGGGGGCAATCAGCCCCAGCATTTT; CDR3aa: CSARGGGGNQPQHF
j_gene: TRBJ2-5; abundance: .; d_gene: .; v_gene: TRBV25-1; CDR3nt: TGTGCCAGCAGTGAATTGGAGGTCCACGGGGCCCAGTACTTC; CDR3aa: CASSELEVHGAQYF
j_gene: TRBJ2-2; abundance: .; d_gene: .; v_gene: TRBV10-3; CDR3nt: TGTGCCACAACCAGCACGAACACCGGGGAGCTGTTTTTT; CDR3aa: CATTSTNTGELFF
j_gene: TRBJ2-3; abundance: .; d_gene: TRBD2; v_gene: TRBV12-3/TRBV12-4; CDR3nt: TGTGCCAGCAGTTTTGGGGGGGTTTTGGATACGCAGTATTTT; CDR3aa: CASSFGGVLDTQYF
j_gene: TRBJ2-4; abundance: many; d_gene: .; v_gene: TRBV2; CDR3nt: TGTGCCAGCAGTGACCCCACAGTTGACATTCAGTACTTC; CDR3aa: CASSDPTVDIQYF
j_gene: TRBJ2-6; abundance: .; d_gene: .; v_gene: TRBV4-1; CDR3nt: TGCGCCAGCAGCCAAGTTGACAGGCACAGCTCTGGGGCCAACGTCCTGACTTTC; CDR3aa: CASSQVDRHSSGANVLTF